This passage covers 31 T cell receptor beta chains from one sample sequenced in a study of T cell repertoires in cytomegalovirus infection. In TCRdb, the reads were re-called with MiXCR into one record per CDR3 protein. Here the sample spans about 260,000 distinct CDR3 sequences, roughly 10% being singletons. Sequences were obtained from PBMCs. The receptor source for this set is a human donor in good health (CMV status not recorded). Some clones in this sample may be carry-over from other donors' samples.

This clonotype came up many times. The rearrangement links TRBV7-2 to TRBJ1-2, with D perhaps matching TRBD1 (5 bases). This CDR3 region has 15 residues. Deletions cut 1 base from V and 5 bases from J, with 14 bases between. Germline V gene sequence: CDR1 SGHTA, CDR2 FQGNSA. For the CDR3, the DNA is TGTGCCAGCAGCTTAGGTCTCGACAGATCTTATGGCTACACCTTC. Translation: CASSLGLDRSYGYTF.

This clonotype was picked up a small number of times. The genes are TRBV20-1 and TRBJ2-3; 7 bases map to TRBD1. Germline CDR1 is DFQATT and CDR2 is SNEGSKA (reference sequence). J gave up 3 bases and V 5 bases, and 5 bases lay outside the gene matches. The CDR3 runs 13 residues. The CDR3 nucleotides read TGCAGTGCTGAGAAGACAGGGACAGATACGCAGTATTTT. Its translation: CSAEKTGTDTQYF.

This clonotype was counted many times. The chain couples TRBV12-3 or TRBV12-4 to TRBJ2-7, with D perhaps TRBD1 (6 bases). This CDR3 region has 15 residues. V lost 5 bases and J 1 base, leaving 15 bases between the germline ends. The CDR3 sequence: CASSDRDTLSYEQYF. The CDR3 DNA reads as TGTGCCAGCAGTGACCGGGACACCCTATCCTACGAGCAGTACTTC.

The sample holds many counts of this clonotype. This CDR3 reads CASSLSFRQGKDGYTF. The CDR3 DNA sequence: TGTGCCAGCAGTTTATCCTTCCGACAGGGCAAGGATGGCTACACCTTC. The chain has TRBV27 and TRBJ1-2; 7 nucleotides agree with TRBD1. The CDR3 extends over 16 amino acids. V shed 0 bases and J 6 bases; nucleotides not matched to a gene: 10. Germline V gene lookup returns CDR1 MNHEY and CDR2 SMNVEV (reference sequence).

This clonotype was found a few times. This rearrangement joins TRBV20-1 to TRBJ1-1; tentative D call: TRBD1 (5 bases). This CDR3 region has 12 residues. CDR1 is DFQATT and CDR2 is SNEGSKA in the germline V gene (reference sequence). The ends were cut back, 5 bases at V and 8 bases at J, with 15 bases in the middle. CDR3 sequence: CSARGELREAFF. The DNA for the CDR3 is TGCAGTGCTCGAGGGGAGTTAAGAGAAGCTTTCTTT.

About this clonotype itself: A much larger clone differs from this one at a single base, so this may be a read error. The rearrangement joins TRBV28 to TRBJ2-7, with 7 bases aligning to TRBD1. The CDR3 has 12 residues. CDR1 MDHEN and CDR2 SYDVKM come from the germline V gene. With V trimmed by 6 bases and J by 7 bases, 6 bases remained unmatched. CDR3 residues: CASSSGQREQYF. The CDR3, as DNA: TGTGCCAGCAGCTCGGGACAGAGGGAGCAGTACTTC.

This clonotype was counted once. It may be a read error: a sequence one base away is much more abundant. The rearrangement links TRBV7-2 to TRBJ1-6, with no clear D. Germline lookup yields CDR1 SGHTA and CDR2 FQGNSA. This CDR3 is built from 12 residues. For the CDR3, the DNA is TGTGCCAGCAGCCCCGTAGATTCACTCCTCCACTTT. Amino acids: CASSPVDSLLHF.

This clonotype was counted many times. The gene calls are TRBV7-2 and TRBJ2-3, with 7 bases that match TRBD2. Germline CDR1 is SGHTA and CDR2 is FQGNSA. The trim removed 1 base at V and 6 bases at J, leaving 4 bases unmatched. The CDR3 has 14 residues. The CDR3 bases are TGTGCCAGCAGCTTAGGGGGCGGGGGTGATACGCAGTATTTT. Protein: CASSLGGGGDTQYF.

This clonotype has at least ten counts. The chain uses TRBV6-2 or TRBV6-3 and TRBJ1-1; TRBD1 matches 7 bases. V shed 2 bases, J shed 0 bases, and the junction held 6 bases outside the gene matches. The CDR3 sequence is 16 residues long. Germline lookup yields CDR1 MNHEY and CDR2 SVGEGT. CDR3 sequence: CASSYKPGTVNTEAFF. The CDR3 DNA reads as TGTGCCAGCAGTTACAAGCCCGGGACAGTGAACACTGAAGCTTTCTTT.

This clonotype was seen a few times. The chain has TRBV7-8 and TRBJ2-6; 9 positions match TRBD1. The CDR3 loop spans 17 amino acids. V gave up 2 bases and J gave up 2 bases; unmatched junction bases: 4. Germline V CDR1 and CDR2: SGHVS, FQNEAQ. This CDR3 reads CASSLLQGATGANVLTF. The CDR3 DNA reads as TGTGCCAGCAGCTTACTACAGGGGGCGACTGGGGCCAACGTCCTGACTTTC.

The chain employs TRBV7-9 and TRBJ1-1; D is perhaps TRBD1 (6 bases). This CDR3 is 15 amino acids long. V shed 1 base and J shed 0 bases, with 9 bases lying between them. From germline, CDR1 is SEHNR and CDR2 FQNEAQ (reference sequence). In DNA, the CDR3 is TGTGCCAGCAGCTTAGGTCACAGGGTGAACACTGAAGCTTTCTTT. This translates into CASSLGHRVNTEAFF.

This clonotype was counted ten times or more. The rearrangement uses TRBV7-2 and TRBJ1-2, with TRBD1 identical over 8 bases. The CDR3 has 13 amino acids. V dropped 6 bases and J dropped 10; count of bases not matched to a gene: 10. CDR1 and CDR2 from the germline V gene are SGHTA and FQGNSA. The CDR3 loop reads CASRSDRGRAYTF. CDR3 nucleotide sequence: TGTGCCAGCAGATCCGACAGGGGAAGGGCCTACACCTTC.

This clonotype was seen many times. The gene calls are TRBV12-3 or TRBV12-4 and TRBJ1-2; no reliable D call. The V end was cut by 3 bases, the J end by 8 bases, with 7 bases between. The CDR3 has 11 residues. The CDR3 is CASSFYGGYTF. The CDR3, as DNA: TGTGCCAGCAGTTTTTACGGGGGCTACACCTTC.

V usage is TRBV5-1 and J usage is TRBJ1-6; D is undetermined. V was cut by 4 bases and J by 6 bases, with 14 bases left in between. The CDR3 covers 15 residues. Germline CDR1 is SGHRS and CDR2 is YFSETQ. CDR3 nucleotides: TGCGCCAGCAGCCCTGGGGTCTTCCCTAATTCACCCCTCCACTTT. Its protein is CASSPGVFPNSPLHF.

This clonotype has at least ten counts. This chain links TRBV12-3 or TRBV12-4 with TRBJ1-5; unclear D gene. The CDR3 runs 15 residues. V was cut by 4 bases and J by 8 bases, with 18 bases left in between. Here the CDR3 reads CASSSGRTSSEPQHF. The CDR3 coding sequence is TGTGCCAGCAGTTCCGGTAGGACTTCGAGTGAGCCCCAGCATTTT.

This clonotype was counted ten times or more. The gene calls are TRBV6-2 or TRBV6-3 and TRBJ2-3; TRBD2 matches at 13 bases. J gave up 1 base and V 8 bases, and 6 bases lay outside the gene matches. Germline V CDR1 and CDR2: MNHEY, SVGEGT. The CDR3 extends over 16 amino acids. CDR3 sequence (DNA): TGTGCCAGCGCCCCGGGGACTAGCGGGGGCACAGATACGCAGTATTTT. Its translation is CASAPGTSGGTDTQYF.

The table lists this clonotype with many counts. The chain carries TRBV7-2 and TRBJ2-7, with TRBD2 matching over 9 bases. Germline CDR1 is SGHTA and CDR2 is FQGNSA. CDR3 length equals 15 residues. The V segment lost 1 base and the J segment 7 bases; nucleotides outside the gene matches: 8. Here the CDR3 DNA reads TGTGCCAGCAGCTTAGATCCTAGCGGGATAGGGGAGCAGTACTTC. Amino acid sequence: CASSLDPSGIGEQYF.

This clonotype showed up many times. The rearrangement joins TRBV7-8 to TRBJ1-4; D unclear. Germline CDR1 SGHVS, CDR2 FQNEAQ. Between the trimmed V and J ends, which lost 3 bases and 7 bases, there was a span of 15 bases. The CDR3 length is 15 residues. The CDR3 sequence: CASSFDNNWGEKLFF. CDR3 DNA sequence: TGTGCCAGCAGCTTCGACAATAACTGGGGTGAAAAACTGTTTTTT.

This clonotype came up many times. J is TRBJ1-1 and V is TRBV20-1; 8 bases fit TRBD1. This CDR3 is built from 16 residues. Germline assignment: CDR1 DFQATT and CDR2 SNEGSKA (reference sequence). J was trimmed by 4 bases and V by 0 bases; bases with no gene match: 10. CDR3 coding DNA: TGCAGTGCTAGAGATCCTAAGGACAGGGCGAGCACTGAAGCTTTCTTT. Amino acid sequence: CSARDPKDRASTEAFF.

This clonotype showed up many times. V usage is TRBV12-3 or TRBV12-4 and J usage is TRBJ1-4; no definite D call. Trimming cost V 5 bases and J 3 bases, with 22 bases left between them. This CDR3 region has 18 residues. The CDR3 loop is CASSTWGKGFAANEKLFF. The CDR3 DNA reads as TGTGCCAGCAGTACGTGGGGAAAGGGCTTCGCGGCTAATGAAAAACTGTTTTTT.

This clonotype was observed at least ten times. V gene TRBV6-2 or TRBV6-3 combines with J gene TRBJ2-1; 12 positions agree with TRBD2. Germline V gene lookup returns CDR1 MNHEY and CDR2 SVGEGT. This CDR3 region has 15 residues. V was clipped by 7 bases and J by 8 bases; unmatched bases: 9. DNA for the CDR3: TGTGCCAGCAACATCCGGACTAGCGGGGTCTATGAGCAGTTCTTC. This sequence encodes CASNIRTSGVYEQFF.

The chain uses TRBV6-1 and TRBJ2-1; the match to TRBD2 covers 12 bases. Trimming took 3 bases from V and 7 from J; bases not matched to a gene: 4. The CDR3 spans 15 residues. CDR1 MNHNS and CDR2 SASEGT come from the germline V gene. DNA of the CDR3: TGTGCCAGCAGTGAGAGGACTAGCGGGGCGAATGAGCAGTTCTTC. Its translation: CASSERTSGANEQFF.

This chain connects TRBV12-3 or TRBV12-4 to TRBJ2-2, with 12 bases matching TRBD2. The CDR3 consists of 15 residues. Germline trimming cut 5 bases from V and 6 bases from J; bases unmatched to any gene: 4. CDR3 DNA sequence: TGTGCCAGCAGTCACCGACTAGCGGGAGCCGGGGAGCTGTTTTTT. It encodes CASSHRLAGAGELFF.

This clonotype was counted ten times or more. The chain carries TRBV12-3 or TRBV12-4 and TRBJ1-3; 7 bases line up with TRBD1. CDR3 length: 15 residues. Germline trimming cut 2 bases from V and 5 bases from J; bases unmatched to any gene: 6. CDR3 in DNA: TGTGCCAGCAGTTTAAGTTACAGGGGTAGAAACACCATATATTTT. Encoded protein: CASSLSYRGRNTIYF.

The chain recombines TRBV27 with TRBJ2-1; 8 positions match TRBD1. Germline CDR1 and CDR2: MNHEY and SMNVEV (reference sequence). V lost 2 bases, J lost 5 bases, and 14 bases stayed unmatched. This CDR3 has 18 residues. DNA of the CDR3: TGTGCCAGCAGTTTAAACAGGGGGGCCCCATCGATACACAATGAGCAGTTCTTC. Encoded protein: CASSLNRGAPSIHNEQFF.

The chain is built from TRBV19 and TRBJ1-5; 7 bases match TRBD1. From germline, CDR1 is LNHDA and CDR2 SQIVND (reference sequence). The CDR3 has 15 amino acids. V was clipped by 6 bases and J by 0 bases; unmatched bases: 5. In nucleotides, the CDR3 is TGTGCCAGTAGCCGGGACAGCCTTAGCAATCAGCCCCAGCATTTT. Protein: CASSRDSLSNQPQHF.

Notes on this clonotype: It may be a read error: a sequence one base away is much more abundant. The rearrangement joins TRBV7-9 to TRBJ1-3; 8 bases line up with TRBD1. The CDR3 runs to 15 residues. Germline CDR1 reads SEHNR; CDR2 reads FQNEAQ (reference sequence). The CDR3 coding sequence is TGTGCCAGCAGCTTAGAGTGGTACAGGGGGAACACCAAATATTTT. Translating it yields CASSLEWYRGNTKYF.

This clonotype has at least ten counts. The chain employs TRBV12-3 or TRBV12-4 and TRBJ1-1; D is uncertain. This CDR3 has 13 residues. V was trimmed by 3 bases and J by 4 bases, leaving 9 bases between them. CDR3: CASSFGLATEAFF. CDR3 coding DNA: TGTGCCAGCAGTTTTGGGTTGGCCACTGAAGCTTTCTTT.

The sample holds many counts of this clonotype. V is TRBV7-2 and J is TRBJ1-5; 8 bases are shared with TRBD1. The CDR3 has 15 residues. V was clipped by 3 bases and J by 2 bases; unmatched bases: 3. Per the germline V gene, CDR1 is SGHTA and CDR2 is FQGNSA. CDR3 amino acids: CASSFSGQGNQPQHF. CDR3 nucleotide sequence: TGTGCCAGCAGCTTCTCGGGACAGGGCAATCAGCCCCAGCATTTT. The entire variable domain, with the rest obtained from reference TRBV7-2 and TRBJ1-5, is as follows: GAGVSQSPSNKVTEKGKDVELRCDPISGHTALYWYRQSLGQGLEFLIYFQGNSAPDKSGLPSDRFSAERTGGSVSTLTIQRTQQEDSAVYLCASSFSGQGNQPQHFGDGTRLSIL.

Only a few counts were recorded for this clonotype. The chain uses TRBV3-1 and TRBJ2-5; D gene uncertain. Germline V gene sequence: CDR1 LGHDT, CDR2 YNNKEL (reference sequence). V was shortened by 0 bases and J by 1 base, with 6 bases between the two germline ends. This CDR3 region has 14 residues. DNA for the CDR3: TGTGCCAGCAGCCAAGAGGTAGGCCAAGAGACCCAGTACTTC. Protein sequence: CASSQEVGQETQYF.

This clonotype was observed a handful of times. This chain joins TRBV20-1 and TRBJ2-1; tentatively, D is TRBD1 or TRBD2 (5 bases each). The CDR3 is made up of 13 amino acids. V was pared by 3 bases and J by 15 bases, with 21 bases between. CDR1 and CDR2 (germline): DFQATT, SNEGSKA (reference sequence). The DNA for the CDR3 is TGCAGTGCTAGGGGGGAGAGGGAACCCGCCCTGTTCTTC. As protein: CSARGEREPALFF.